One and the same sample provided the 5 T cell receptor beta chains below, sequenced in a study of tumor and adjacent non-tumor tissue in lung cancer. Three rounds of nested PCR, following a modified ARM-PCR protocol, produced the TCRbeta library. TCRdb called the multiplex PCR reads again in MiXCR, with one record for every CDR3 protein. Altogether 78,000 or so distinct CDR3 sequences are present, around 86% being singletons, with the ten largest covering about 14%. The template was RNA from unsorted bulk tissue. The sample consisted of lung tumor tissue. All receptors come from a woman in her 50s with non-small cell lung cancer.

In regard to this clonotype: An end of the junction differs from the germline gene, which may be a read error. This chain links TRBV10-2 with TRBJ2-7; D is unresolved. This CDR3 is 15 amino acids long. Germline V gives CDR1 WSHSY, CDR2 SAAADI. CDR3 region: CASSESETPLYKQYF. Here the CDR3 DNA reads TGCGCCAGCAGTGAGTCAGAGACTCCCCTCTACAAGCAGTACTTC.

With respect to this clonotype: Likely a read error: the CDR3 ends without its conserved phenylalanine or tryptophan. No DNA is shown, since the ends of the CDR3 on it are uncertain; the CDR3 is the one TCRdb lists. The rearrangement joins TRBV10-3 to TRBJ1-2; the table's D call TRBD1 went unverified against the DNA. CDR1 and CDR2 from the germline V gene are ENHRY and SYGVKD. The CDR3 contains 13 residues when both ends are counted. This chain's CDR3 is CAITPGQGYGYIL.

This clonotype was detected only a few times. V is TRBV28 and J is TRBJ2-7; D is perhaps TRBD1 or TRBD2 (5 bases each). The V and J ends lost 2 bases and 13 bases respectively, with 21 bases between them. The CDR3 runs to 14 residues. Germline values: CDR1 MDHEN, CDR2 SYDVKM. The CDR3 here is CASSLRGSVSENYF. The CDR3 DNA reads TGTGCCAGCAGTTTACGGGGCTCGGTGAGCGAGAATTACTTC. The full variable domain, rest sourced from reference TRBV28 and TRBJ2-7, is DVKVTQSSRYLVKRTGEKVFLECVQDMDHENMFWYRQDPGLGLRLIYFSYDVKMKEKGDIPEGYSVSREKKERFSLILESASTNQTSMYLCASSLRGSVSENYFGPGTRLTVT.

This sequence joins TRBV20-1 and TRBJ2-3; the match to TRBD2 covers 9 bases. The CDR3 is 13 residues long. V was clipped by 7 bases and J by 5 bases; unmatched bases: 7. CDR1 is DFQATT, CDR2 SNEGSKA, per germline (reference sequence). Written as DNA, the CDR3 is TGCAGTGTGGGCGGGAGGGGAAAAGATACGCAGTATTTT. Amino acid sequence: CSVGGRGKDTQYF.

In the case of this clonotype: The junction departs from the called germline gene at one end, perhaps through a read error. The V gene is TRBV20-1, the J gene TRBJ1-5; no clear D gene. Per germline, CDR1 DFQATT and CDR2 SNEGSKA (reference sequence). The CDR3 contains 14 residues. The CDR3 coding sequence is TGCAGTGCTAAGATAGACTATAGCAGTCAGGCCCAGCATTTT. Its translation: CSAKIDYSSQAQHF.